The rows below give T cell receptor beta chains drawn from one sample of a study of identical twins. TCRdb re-derived calls from the 5' RACE reads in MiXCR, one entry per CDR3 protein. The sample consists of fewer than 250,000 distinct CDR3 sequences, less than 9.5% of them appearing once. Sequenced material: memory (CD45RO+) T cells sorted from blood. These receptors all come from a woman younger than 30 in good health. Both conserved end residues are trimmed from each CDR3.

v_call	j_call	cdr3_aa
TRBV15	TRBJ2-5	ATSTRGGWETQY
TRBV7-8	TRBJ2-2	ASSRGLLRGAGELF
TRBV20-1	TRBJ2-5	SARDGPWRSRGETQY
TRBV5-1	TRBJ2-5	ASTGEGETQY
TRBV7-2	TRBJ2-3	ASSFQPQY
TRBV25-1	TRBJ1-2	ASSARTGNYGYT
TRBV29-1	TRBJ1-2	SVPTRGLNYGYT
TRBV20-1	TRBJ1-2	SARGLDHYGYT
TRBV20-1	TRBJ2-7	SARDRVVGYEQY
TRBV5-1	TRBJ2-5	ASSFRGGDQETQY
TRBV20-1	TRBJ1-2	SARYRVGGYT
TRBV20-1	TRBJ2-1	SARAGASLVEQF
TRBV12-3/TRBV12-4	TRBJ2-7	ASRYSGDLYEQY
TRBV19	TRBJ1-5	ASSISQGSNQPQH
TRBV7-2	TRBJ1-2	ASSIMDRLYGYT
TRBV5-1	TRBJ2-2	ASSLNGATGELF
TRBV6-5	TRBJ2-6	ASSYSGQGASGANVLT
TRBV20-1	TRBJ2-1	SASGGEQF
TRBV20-1	TRBJ2-7	SARDPTSQSSYEQY
TRBV29-1	TRBJ2-5	SVGDLGPVGTQY
TRBV6-2/TRBV6-3	TRBJ2-2	ASSYLHRTNTGELF
TRBV7-3	TRBJ1-1	ASSLRGQGAMNTEAF
TRBV7-2	TRBJ2-5	ASSLGGLFQETQY
TRBV7-9	TRBJ2-7	ASSLVASQGAYEQY
TRBV20-1	TRBJ2-5	SASGRGAQETQY
TRBV7-2	TRBJ1-2	ASSLGMGGYT
TRBV11-3	TRBJ2-1	ASSLGLTSGSNEQF
TRBV2	TRBJ1-6	ASSDQGAFSPLH
TRBV7-2	TRBJ2-1	ASSSVSGRNEQF
TRBV11-3	TRBJ2-1	ASTPRARGVNEQF
TRBV25-1	TRBJ2-7	AAQARTPGEQY
TRBV2	TRBJ2-1	ASSPPGTSGGPNEQF
TRBV12-3/TRBV12-4	TRBJ2-3	ASSLGAGFYTQY
TRBV5-1	TRBJ2-7	ASSYIAGASYEQY
TRBV5-5	TRBJ2-5	ASSLGSQETQY
TRBV7-2	TRBJ2-1	ASSPNGLGGDEQF
TRBV9	TRBJ1-3	ASSVDSSLGNTIY
TRBV12-3/TRBV12-4	TRBJ1-4	ASSPGVTNEKLF
TRBV15	TRBJ2-5	ATSRRRTMVETQY
TRBV5-5	TRBJ2-5	ASSLDPGLQTQY
TRBV20-1	TRBJ2-2	SARGGGSGWNTGELF
TRBV5-1	TRBJ2-3	ASSAGLDPSTDTQY